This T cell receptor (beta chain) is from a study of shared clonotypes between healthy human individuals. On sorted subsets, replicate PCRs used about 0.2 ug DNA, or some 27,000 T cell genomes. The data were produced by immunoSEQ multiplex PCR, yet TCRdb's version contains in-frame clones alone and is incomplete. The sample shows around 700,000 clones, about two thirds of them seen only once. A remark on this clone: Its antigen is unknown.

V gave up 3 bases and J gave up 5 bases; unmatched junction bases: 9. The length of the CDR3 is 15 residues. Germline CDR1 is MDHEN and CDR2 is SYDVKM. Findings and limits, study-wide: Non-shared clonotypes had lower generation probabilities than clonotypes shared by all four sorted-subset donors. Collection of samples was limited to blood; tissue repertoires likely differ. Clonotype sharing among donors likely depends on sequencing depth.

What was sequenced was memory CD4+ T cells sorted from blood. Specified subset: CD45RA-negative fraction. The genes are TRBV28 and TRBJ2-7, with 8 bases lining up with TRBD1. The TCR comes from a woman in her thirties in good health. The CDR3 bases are TGTGCCAGCAGTTTTTGGTCAGGGGGCCGCGACGAGCAGTACTTC. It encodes CASSFWSGGRDEQYF.